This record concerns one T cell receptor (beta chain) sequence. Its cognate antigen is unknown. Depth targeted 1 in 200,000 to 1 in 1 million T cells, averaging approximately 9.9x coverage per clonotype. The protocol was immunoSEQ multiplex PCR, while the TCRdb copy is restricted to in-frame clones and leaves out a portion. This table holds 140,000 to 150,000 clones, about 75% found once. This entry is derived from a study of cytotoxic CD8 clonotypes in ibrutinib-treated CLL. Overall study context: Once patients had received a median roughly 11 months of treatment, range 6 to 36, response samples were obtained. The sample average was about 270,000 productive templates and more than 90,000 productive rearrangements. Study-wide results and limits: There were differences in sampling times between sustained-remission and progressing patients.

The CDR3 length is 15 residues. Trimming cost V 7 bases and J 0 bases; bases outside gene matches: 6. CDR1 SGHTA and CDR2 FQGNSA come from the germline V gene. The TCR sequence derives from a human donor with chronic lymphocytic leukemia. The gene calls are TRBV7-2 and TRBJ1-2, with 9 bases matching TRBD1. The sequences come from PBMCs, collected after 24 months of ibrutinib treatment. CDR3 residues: CASNQQGASNYGYTF. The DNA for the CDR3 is TGTGCCAGCAACCAACAGGGGGCATCTAACTATGGCTACACCTTC.